One sample yielded the 23 T cell receptor beta chains listed below, sequenced in a study of cytomegalovirus exposure and HLA in healthy donors. A multiplex PCR was run with 60 Vbeta primers and 13 Jbeta primers. TCRdb's copy holds only in-frame clones and misses some; the assay was immunoSEQ multiplex PCR. The repertoire holds about 160,000 clones, with 79% as singletons. Sequencing was done on a sample of PBMCs. These receptors originate from a man aged 35 to 55 in good health and CMV-seronegative.

The rearrangement joins TRBV10-3 to TRBJ2-3; TRBD1 matches at 7 bases. Looked up from germline, CDR1 is ENHRY and CDR2 is SYGVKD. This CDR3 has 14 residues. V lost 11 bases, J lost 2 bases, and 10 bases stayed unmatched. The CDR3 coding sequence is TGTGCCTTAGGGGGCAGGCCTTTCACAGATACGCAGTATTTT. Translation: CALGGRPFTDTQYF.

The chain recombines TRBV10-3 with TRBJ2-7; a possible D gene is TRBD1 (7 bases). The germline CDR1 and CDR2 sequences are ENHRY and SYGVKD. V was trimmed by 6 bases and J by 0 bases, leaving 12 bases between them. The CDR3 is 14 amino acids. CDR3 loop: CAIRGGQYSYEQYF. CDR3 nucleotides: TGTGCCATCAGGGGGGGACAGTACTCCTACGAGCAGTACTTC.

The chain has TRBV5-6 and TRBJ2-7; no firm D call. In germline, CDR1 is SGHDT, CDR2 YYEEEE. CDR3 length: 16 residues. Between the trimmed V and J ends, which lost 3 bases and 3 bases, there was a span of 19 bases. The CDR3 loop reads CASSYPVLGPGYEQYF. The CDR3 coding sequence is TGTGCCAGCAGCTACCCCGTGTTGGGTCCGGGCTACGAGCAGTACTTC.

The chain couples TRBV28 to TRBJ1-1; D gene uncertain. This CDR3 spans 10 amino acids. CDR1 and CDR2 (germline): MDHEN, SYDVKM. V shed 9 bases and J shed 1 base, with 3 bases lying between them. CDR3 nucleotides: TGTGCCAGTAAGAACACTGAAGCTTTCTTT. It codes for CASKNTEAFF.

This chain uses TRBV19 with TRBJ1-1; D is possibly TRBD1 (6 bases). The V end lost 5 bases, the J end lost 3 bases, and 10 bases lay between the germline ends. The CDR3 has 13 amino acids. CDR1 is LNHDA, CDR2 SQIVND, per germline (reference sequence). CDR3 DNA: TGTGCCAGTAGTTCAAACAGGGACACTGAAGCTTTCTTT. It codes for CASSSNRDTEAFF. The full variable domain, its missing parts supplied by reference TRBV19 and TRBJ1-1, is DGGITQSPKYLFRKEGQNVTLSCEQNLNHDAMYWYRQDPGQGLRLIYYSQIVNDFQKGDIAEGYSVSREKKESFPLTVTSAQKNPTAFYLCASSSNRDTEAFFGQGTRLTVV.

There are a few counts of this clone. This chain joins TRBV29-1 and TRBJ2-5; 15 nucleotides agree with TRBD2. The trim removed 4 bases at V and 1 base at J, leaving 1 base unmatched. The germline gives CDR1 SQVTM, CDR2 ANQGSEA. CDR3 size: 15 residues. This CDR3 reads CSVVGLAGGQETQYF. CDR3 nucleotides: TGCAGCGTTGTGGGACTAGCGGGGGGCCAAGAGACCCAGTACTTC.

This chain links TRBV5-1 with TRBJ2-7, with 8 bases identical to TRBD2. J gave up 7 bases and V 3 bases, and 15 bases lay outside the gene matches. Germline V lookup: CDR1 SGHRS, CDR2 YFSETQ. CDR3 length: 16 residues. The CDR3 DNA reads TGCGCCAGCAGCTCGGGCCCCGGGGGGGCTAGCGGGGAGCAGTACTTC. This codes for CASSSGPGGASGEQYF.

The rearrangement joins TRBV5-1 to TRBJ1-6; D perhaps matches TRBD1 (6 bases). Trimming took off 4 bases at V and 6 bases at J, with 20 bases between the two ends. Looked up from germline, CDR1 is SGHRS and CDR2 is YFSETQ. CDR3 length: 17 residues. CDR3 amino acids: CASSPFQGGGANSPLHF. The CDR3 coding sequence is TGCGCCAGCAGCCCATTCCAGGGAGGGGGAGCTAATTCACCCCTCCACTTT.

This chain connects TRBV9 to TRBJ2-1; 14 nucleotides line up with TRBD2. After removal of 0 bases from V and 6 bases from J, the junction contained 14 bases not matched to a gene. Per germline, CDR1 SGDLS and CDR2 YYNGEE. The CDR3 sequence is 20 residues long. The CDR3 here is CASSVGPGTSGSYIGNEQFF. In nucleotides, the CDR3 is TGTGCCAGCAGCGTAGGCCCCGGGACTAGCGGGAGTTACATCGGCAATGAGCAGTTCTTC.

This chain connects TRBV9 to TRBJ2-5; 12 bases match TRBD2. With the DNA end fitting TRBJ2-7 better, the J assignment may be wrong. The CDR3 consists of 14 residues. CDR1 and CDR2 (germline): SGDLS, YYNGEE. The CDR3 loop reads CASSPGLAGYEQYF. CDR3 bases: TGTGCCAGCAGCCCGGGACTAGCGGGTTACGAGCAGTACTTC.

J is TRBJ2-7 and V is TRBV7-8, with 8 bases fitting TRBD1. V lost 5 bases and J lost 4; bases outside the gene matches: 7. Per germline, CDR1 SGHVS and CDR2 FQNEAQ. This CDR3 contains 14 residues. The CDR3: CASSPDRGQYEQYF. CDR3 DNA: TGTGCCAGCAGCCCCGACAGGGGCCAATACGAGCAGTACTTC.

This clone was picked up a small number of times. The sample contains more than one DNA sequence encoding this CDR3. The rearrangement uses TRBV29-1 and TRBJ2-5; 11 nucleotides line up with TRBD1. Germline CDR1 reads SQVTM; CDR2 reads ANQGSEA. J gave up 5 bases and V 4 bases, and 0 bases lay outside the gene matches. The CDR3 has 12 amino acids. CDR3 sequence: CSVGDRGETQYF. The DNA of the CDR3 is TGCAGCGTTGGGGACAGGGGGGAGACCCAGTACTTC.

With regard to this clone: One end of the junction fails to match germline, which may point to a read error. The chain recombines TRBV7-9 with TRBJ2-1; 8 nucleotides match TRBD1. The germline V gene has CDR1 SEHNR and CDR2 FQNEAQ (reference sequence). The CDR3 has 15 amino acids. CDR3 loop: CSSSLAQGADNEQFF. Written as DNA, the CDR3 is TGTTCCAGCAGCTTAGCCCAGGGGGCGGACAATGAGCAGTTCTTC.

This sequence joins TRBV28 and TRBJ1-2; TRBD1 aligns across 9 bases. The CDR3 totals 16 residues. The germline V gene encodes CDR1 MDHEN and CDR2 SYDVKM. The junction had 11 bases not matched to a gene; V was cut back by 5 bases and J by 4 bases. DNA for the CDR3: TGTGCCAGCAGTCTATTACCGGGACAGGGCTCCTATGGCTACACCTTC. It specifies CASSLLPGQGSYGYTF.

Remarks on this clone: In the same sample, other DNA sequences code for this CDR3. The J gene is TRBJ1-5, the V gene TRBV19, with unresolved D. From germline, CDR1 is LNHDA and CDR2 SQIVND (reference sequence). This CDR3 contains 13 residues. V lost 5 bases to trimming and J lost 0 bases, with 5 bases between them. This CDR3 reads CASSPYSNQPQHF. The DNA for the CDR3 is TGTGCCAGTAGTCCTTATAGCAATCAGCCCCAGCATTTT.

The V and J genes are TRBV28 and TRBJ1-2, with TRBD1 identical over 7 bases. From germline, CDR1 is MDHEN and CDR2 SYDVKM. Trimming took 6 bases from V and 4 from J; bases not matched to a gene: 5. CDR3 length: 13 residues. The DNA for the CDR3 is TGTGCCAGCAGGCAACAGGGGTCCTATGGCTACACCTTC. It encodes CASRQQGSYGYTF.

This sequence joins TRBV30 and TRBJ2-5; 14 bases line up with TRBD2. Trimming took 1 base from V and 3 from J; bases not matched to a gene: 13. Germline loops: CDR1 GTSNPN, CDR2 SVGIG (reference sequence). This CDR3 is built from 19 residues. The CDR3 sequence: CAWSERTSGRKRTEETQYF. For the CDR3, the DNA is TGTGCCTGGAGTGAACGGACTAGCGGGAGGAAGAGGACCGAAGAGACCCAGTACTTC.

V is TRBV27 and J is TRBJ1-6; 8 bases agree with TRBD1. The germline V gene has CDR1 MNHEY and CDR2 SMNVEV (reference sequence). V was clipped by 3 bases and J by 7 bases; unmatched bases: 2. The CDR3 spans 14 residues. The CDR3 spells CASSFYRGNSPLHF. The CDR3 coding sequence is TGTGCCAGCAGTTTTTACAGGGGGAATTCACCCCTCCACTTT.

This clone was counted a few times. This CDR3 reads CASVRPVTGSGNTIYF. The CDR3 DNA reads as TGTGCCAGCGTCCGCCCCGTGACAGGCTCTGGAAACACCATATATTTT. This chain links TRBV2 with TRBJ1-3; TRBD1 is a possible D gene (6 bases). Per the germline V gene, CDR1 is SNHLY and CDR2 is FYNNEI. The CDR3 extends over 16 amino acids. Trimming shortened V by 8 bases and J by 0 bases, and 17 bases separated the two germline ends.

This CDR3 reads CAIHSTSGYEQYF. CDR3 coding DNA: TGTGCCATACATAGTACTAGCGGCTACGAGCAGTACTTC. The chain joins TRBV6-1 to TRBJ2-7, with TRBD2 matching 8 bases. Trimming cost V 10 bases and J 3 bases; bases outside gene matches: 8. Germline V lookup: CDR1 MNHNS, CDR2 SASEGT. CDR3 length: 13 residues.

This clone showed up just a few times. V is TRBV9 and J is TRBJ1-4; 8 bases map to TRBD1. V shed 3 bases, J shed 7 bases, and the junction held 11 bases outside the gene matches. There are 16 residues in the CDR3. Looked up from germline, CDR1 is SGDLS and CDR2 is YYNGEE. CDR3 in DNA: TGTGCCAGCAGCGATGCCACTGGACAGGGAAGTGAAAAACTGTTTTTT. Its protein is CASSDATGQGSEKLFF. Full variable domain (remainder filled in from reference TRBV9 and TRBJ1-4): DSGVTQTPKHLITATGQRVTLRCSPRSGDLSVYWYQQSLDQGLQFLIQYYNGEERAKGNILERFSAQQFPDLHSELNLSSLELGDSALYFCASSDATGQGSEKLFFGSGTQLSVL.

The chain uses TRBV30 and TRBJ2-7, with 11 positions matching TRBD2. CDR1 is GTSNPN, CDR2 SVGIG, per germline (reference sequence). Trimming took 4 bases from V and 5 from J; bases not matched to a gene: 1. The CDR3 totals 12 residues. The CDR3 nucleotides read TGTGCCTGGATGACTAGCGGGGACGAGCAGTACTTC. Translated: CAWMTSGDEQYF.

The chain couples TRBV30 to TRBJ2-1, with TRBD2 matching over 11 bases. Germline CDR1 reads GTSNPN; CDR2 reads SVGIG (reference sequence). The CDR3 spans 15 residues. V trimming: 0 bases; J trimming: 9 bases; junction bases outside the gene matches: 7. CDR3 coding DNA: TGTGCCTGGAGTGTACTACTAGCGGGAGTTAGTGAGCAGTTCTTC. Amino acids: CAWSVLLAGVSEQFF.